This TCR beta chain was identified during a study of T cell responses to AZD1222 COVID-19 vaccine. The repertoire was sequenced with immunoSEQ multiplex PCR; TCRdb's copy has only in-frame clones and lacks some. The sample holds under 200,000 clones, around 94% seen once. Germline loops: CDR1 MNHEY, CDR2 SMNVEV (reference sequence). The CDR3 spans 13 residues. V gave up 4 bases and J gave up 7 bases, with 11 bases separating them. Regarding the study as a whole: Among the donors, most were white British and more were female, and clonal diversity was possibly underestimated. Baseline testing showed seropositivity in only five or six AZD1222 recipients. Spike-specific TCR depth and breadth grew after two AZD1222 doses.

About this clone: Its specificity is unknown.

The TCR comes from an adult in good health. Sequencing used peripheral blood, obtained on day 0 of AZD1222 vaccination. The chain joins TRBV27 to TRBJ1-5; perhaps TRBD1 as D (6 bases). The CDR3 reads CASSSQGRQPQHF. The CDR3 DNA reads TGTGCCAGCAGTTCCCAGGGGAGACAGCCCCAGCATTTT.